Each of the 7 T cell receptor beta chains below was sequenced from the same sample in a study of long-term antiretroviral therapy in people with HIV. The assay used was immunoSEQ (version v3.0), run at survey level. Using immunoSEQ multiplex PCR, the repertoire was profiled, and TCRdb retains in-frame clones only, with some absent. In the table there are 15,000 to 20,000 clones, about 80% of which are singletons. This specimen consisted of unsorted PBMCs, obtained just before starting antiretroviral therapy. Receptor source: a man aged 35-49 years with HIV.

The chain recombines TRBV6-5 with TRBJ2-7; TRBD1 agrees at 9 bases. Per the germline V gene, CDR1 is MNHEY and CDR2 is SVGAGI. The CDR3 runs 15 residues. Unmatched junction bases numbered 8, after V lost 6 bases and J lost 2 bases. CDR3 residues: CASRSGTGFPYEQYF. The CDR3 nucleotides read TGTGCCAGCAGGTCCGGGACAGGGTTCCCCTACGAGCAGTACTTC.

The chain combines TRBV6-6 with TRBJ2-2; D ambiguous. Germline V gene data show CDR1 as MNHNY and CDR2 as SVGAGI (reference sequence). CDR3 length: 14 amino acids. The germline V and J ends were trimmed by 0 bases and 6 bases, with 8 bases remaining between them. The CDR3 is CASSYSNIAGELFF. The CDR3 nucleotides read TGTGCCAGCAGTTACTCGAATATCGCCGGGGAGCTGTTTTTT.

The rearrangement joins TRBV4-2 to TRBJ2-2, with D maybe TRBD1 (6 bases). Trimming left V 5 bases short and J 0 bases short, with 10 bases between. Germline CDR1 LGHNA, CDR2 YNFKEQ. The CDR3 is 15 amino acids. The CDR3 nucleotides are TGTGCCAGCAGCTCGGACAGAACGAACACCGGGGAGCTGTTTTTT. This codes for CASSSDRTNTGELFF.

V is TRBV30 and J is TRBJ1-4; D ambiguous. The ends were cut back, 0 bases at V and 5 bases at J, with 4 bases in the middle. CDR3 length equals 12 residues. Germline values: CDR1 GTSNPN, CDR2 SVGIG (reference sequence). CDR3 region: CAWSVPNEKLFF. DNA for the CDR3: TGTGCCTGGAGTGTCCCCAATGAAAAACTGTTTTTT.

The chain joins TRBV28 to TRBJ1-2; TRBD1 matches at 12 bases. V lost 7 bases and J lost 8; bases outside the gene matches: 17. This CDR3 is 17 amino acids long. Germline V gives CDR1 MDHEN, CDR2 SYDVKM. The CDR3 DNA is TGTGCCAGCACCCTTAGAGGGGACAGGGGGCAGGATATGGGCTACACCTTC. Its protein is CASTLRGDRGQDMGYTF.

Written as DNA, the CDR3 is TGCGCCAGCAGCCAAGATCAGGGGGAAACTTACGAGCAGTACTTC. It yields the protein CASSQDQGETYEQYF. The chain uses TRBV4-1 and TRBJ2-7, with TRBD1 identical over 7 bases. After removal of 0 bases from V and 4 bases from J, the junction contained 6 bases not matched to a gene. The CDR3 contains 15 residues. The germline V gene has CDR1 MGHRA and CDR2 YSYEKL.

This rearrangement joins TRBV5-1 to TRBJ1-6; a weak D match, TRBD1 (5 bases). Germline CDR1 SGHRS, CDR2 YFSETQ. The CDR3 loop spans 16 amino acids. Trimming cost V 7 bases and J 6 bases, with 20 bases left between them. CDR3 sequence reads: CASPKAGGRGNSPLHF. The CDR3 region has the DNA TGCGCCAGCCCTAAGGCTGGGGGTAGGGGTAATTCACCCCTCCACTTT.